This entry lists 9 T cell receptor beta chains sequenced from one sample in a study of blood T cell repertoires in COVID-19. Clones were sequenced by immunoSEQ multiplex PCR, and TCRdb holds only the in-frame ones, with some missing. The sample holds just under 150,000 clones, around nine tenths seen once. The sample comprised peripheral blood. These receptors were obtained from a woman between 45 and 60 years old with active or convalescent COVID-19.

V gene TRBV5-4 combines with J gene TRBJ1-2; D is perhaps TRBD1 (5 bases). This CDR3 region has 14 residues. The V gene lost 3 bases and the J gene lost 5 bases, with 14 bases spanning the gap. CDR1 and CDR2 from the germline V gene are SGHNT and YYREEE (reference sequence). The CDR3 DNA follows: TGTGCCAGCAGCTCGGAATGGGGCGAATATGGCTACACCTTC. It specifies CASSSEWGEYGYTF.

This chain joins TRBV19 and TRBJ1-1; 7 bases align to TRBD1. CDR3 length: 14 residues. CDR1 LNHDA and CDR2 SQIVND come from the germline V gene (reference sequence). V was pared by 0 bases and J by 6 bases, with 4 bases of the junction left unmatched. CDR3 protein: CASSIEGGWPEAFF. CDR3 sequence (DNA): TGTGCCAGTAGTATAGAAGGGGGCTGGCCTGAAGCTTTCTTT.

In its sample, this clone was seen a few times. V usage is TRBV27 and J usage is TRBJ1-2; the D gene is possibly TRBD1 (6 bases). V was pared by 6 bases and J by 4 bases, with 12 bases between. The CDR3 spans 13 residues. Germline CDR1 MNHEY, CDR2 SMNVEV (reference sequence). The CDR3 bases are TGTGCCAGCAGGATAGGGGGAAGCTATGGCTACACCTTC. This translates into CASRIGGSYGYTF.

The gene calls are TRBV6-6 and TRBJ1-1; D ambiguous. The CDR3 length is 13 residues. Trimming took off 6 bases at V and 3 bases at J, with 11 bases between the two ends. The germline gives CDR1 MNHNY, CDR2 SVGAGI (reference sequence). The CDR3 reads CASRTPQDTEAFF. The CDR3 region has the DNA TGTGCCAGCAGGACCCCGCAGGACACTGAAGCTTTCTTT.

This clone has only a few counts. The chain combines TRBV18 with TRBJ2-6; no definite D call. The CDR3 is 14 amino acids. V lost 8 bases and J lost 2, with 10 bases in between. Germline loops: CDR1 KGHSH, CDR2 LQKENI. The DNA of the CDR3 is TGTGCCAGCCTGGAACAGACTGGGGCCAACGTCCTGACTTTC. It is translated as CASLEQTGANVLTF.

On this clone: This sample also contains other DNA sequences that code for the same CDR3. The rearrangement links TRBV7-8 to TRBJ2-5, with 15 bases lining up with TRBD2. Germline CDR1 is SGHVS and CDR2 is FQNEAQ. The CDR3 is 16 amino acids. V was clipped by 4 bases and J by 2 bases; unmatched bases: 2. The CDR3 loop reads CASSSGLAGGQETQYF. The CDR3 region has the DNA TGTGCCAGCAGCTCAGGACTAGCGGGGGGGCAAGAGACCCAGTACTTC. Full variable domain (rest looked up from reference TRBV7-8 and TRBJ2-5): GAGVSQSPRYKVAKRGQDVALRCDPISGHVSLFWYQQALGQGPEFLTYFQNEAQLDKSGLPSDRFFAERPEGSVSTLKIQRTQQEDSAVYLCASSSGLAGGQETQYFGPGTRLLVL.

The rearrangement uses TRBV10-3 and TRBJ2-5; TRBD2 aligns across 11 bases. Germline V lookup: CDR1 ENHRY, CDR2 SYGVKD. With V trimmed by 6 bases and J by 3 bases, 3 bases remained unmatched. The CDR3 length is 14 residues. This CDR3 is CAIRSGLAEETQYF. DNA of the CDR3: TGTGCCATCAGATCGGGACTAGCGGAAGAGACCCAGTACTTC.

The rearrangement uses TRBV6-5 and TRBJ2-7, with a weak D call TRBD2 (7 bases). The CDR3 runs to 14 residues. The germline V and J ends were trimmed by 6 bases and 2 bases, with 14 bases remaining between them. Looked up from germline, CDR1 is MNHEY and CDR2 is SVGAGI. CDR3 protein: CASSLRGGTYEQYF. CDR3 DNA sequence: TGTGCCAGCAGCCTAAGGGGGGGAACCTACGAGCAGTACTTC.

The chain has TRBV7-9 and TRBJ1-1; tentative D call: TRBD1 (5 bases). Trimming took 5 bases from V and 12 from J, leaving 16 bases between them. The CDR3 consists of 12 residues. CDR1 and CDR2 (germline): SEHNR, FQNEAQ (reference sequence). CDR3 amino acids: CASSPSGGATFF. For the CDR3, the DNA is TGTGCCAGCAGCCCCTCCGGGGGTGCAACTTTCTTT.